This T cell receptor beta chain was documented in a study of CD8 T cells in Susac syndrome. Reverse transcription used about 0.5 to 1 ug RNA and random hexamers. immunoSEQ multiplex PCR amplified TCR beta CDR3 across 54 Vbeta, 13 Jbeta. TCRdb re-called the immunoSEQ multiplex PCR reads through MiXCR, storing one row per CDR3 protein. Of 200,000 to 250,000 distinct CDR3 sequences in the sample, approximately 95% were seen once. CDR3 length: 16 residues. The V end was cut by 0 bases, the J end by 2 bases, with 16 bases between. CDR1 and CDR2 (germline): DFQATT, SNEGSKA (reference sequence). High-throughput TCR beta sequencing covered peripheral CD8+ and CD4+ T cells.

The receptor's source is a human donor with multiple sclerosis. The chain employs TRBV20-1 and TRBJ2-5; tentative D call: TRBD2 (5 bases). What was sequenced was CD4+ T cells from PBMCs. CDR3 sequence (DNA): TGCAGTGCTAGAGATGTGGGTGGACCGGGGCAAGAGACCCAGTACTTC. It is translated as CSARDVGGPGQETQYF.